Here is one T cell receptor beta chain with its context. There are 16 residues in the CDR3. The ends were cut back, 4 bases at V and 5 bases at J, with 22 bases in the middle. Per germline, CDR1 SGHNT and CDR2 YYREEE (reference sequence). This entry is derived from a study of TIL therapy for anti-PD-1-resistant metastatic lung cancer. Time point meaning: pre-treatment sample, taken before nivolumab and TIL therapy. Stage 4 NSCLC adults joined between late 2017 and January 2020. The libraries were made with immunoSEQ v3. The method was immunoSEQ multiplex PCR; TCRdb's version includes in-frame clones alone and lacks a portion of them. In the table there are 45,000 to 75,000 clones, under 75% of which are singletons.

V gene TRBV5-4 combines with J gene TRBJ2-7; D may be TRBD2 (6 bases). The clonotype was recovered from a person aged 25 to 79 with non-small cell lung cancer. Specimen: blood, collected at baseline. The CDR3 here is CASSLTGGPRSNEQYF. The CDR3 region has the DNA TGTGCCAGCAGCCTAACCGGAGGGCCCCGATCTAACGAGCAGTACTTC.